These 14 T cell receptor beta chains share one sample of origin, sequenced in a study of cytomegalovirus exposure and HLA in healthy donors. Use of 60 Vbeta and 13 Jbeta primers characterized the PCR. The protocol was immunoSEQ multiplex PCR, while the TCRdb copy is restricted to in-frame clones and leaves out a portion. The sample holds 150,000 to 200,000 clones, about 80% seen once. Sequenced material: PBMCs. These receptor sequences come from a woman aged 25 to 39 in good health and CMV-seropositive.

The rearrangement uses TRBV30 and TRBJ1-2, with unresolved D. Trimming shortened V by 7 bases and J by 8 bases, and 14 bases separated the two germline ends. The CDR3 sequence is 11 residues long. CDR1 is GTSNPN and CDR2 is SVGIG in the germline V gene (reference sequence). For the CDR3, the DNA is TGTGCCTCCTTCATACTAGGAGGCTACACCTTC. It is translated as CASFILGGYTF.

The rearrangement uses TRBV7-9 and TRBJ1-3, with 7 bases that match TRBD1. This CDR3 is built from 14 residues. Germline assignment: CDR1 SEHNR and CDR2 FQNEAQ (reference sequence). V trimming: 5 bases; J trimming: 3 bases; junction bases outside the gene matches: 4. DNA of the CDR3: TGTGCCAGCAGCCTCACAGGGGTTGGAAACACCATATATTTT. The encoded protein is CASSLTGVGNTIYF.

This clone has just a few counts. The gene calls are TRBV21-1 and TRBJ2-7; the table's D gene call, TRBD2, was not cross checked with the DNA. TRBV21-1 corresponds to a pseudogene. This CDR3 spans 15 amino acids. CDR3 amino acids: CASSKGRGRACEQYF. CDR3 DNA sequence: TGTGCCAGCAGCAAAGGGCGCGGGAGGGCCTGCGAGCAGTACTTC.

V usage is TRBV7-9 and J usage is TRBJ1-6; weak D call: TRBD1 (5 bases). The CDR3 is made up of 18 amino acids. Trimming removed 4 bases from V and 7 bases from J, with 23 bases in between. Per germline, CDR1 SEHNR and CDR2 FQNEAQ (reference sequence). DNA for the CDR3: TGTGCCAGCAGCTCGTACTGGGGCTTGAGTATATACAATTCACCCCTCCACTTT. Translated, it gives CASSSYWGLSIYNSPLHF.

V usage is TRBV6-6 and J usage is TRBJ1-2, with a weak D call TRBD1 (5 bases). The CDR3 spans 16 residues. CDR1 is MNHNY, CDR2 SVGAGI, per germline (reference sequence). V dropped 2 bases and J dropped 4 bases, with 17 bases sitting between them. The DNA for the CDR3 is TGTGCCAGCAGTTACGATACCGGGGGATTCGGCTATGGCTACACCTTC. Its protein product is CASSYDTGGFGYGYTF.

The chain couples TRBV25-1 to TRBJ2-1, with no clear D. Germline V CDR1 and CDR2: MGHDK, SYGVNS. The CDR3 has 12 residues. V lost 5 bases to trimming and J lost 6 bases, with 8 bases between them. CDR3 protein: CASSSLINEQFF. CDR3 in DNA: TGTGCCAGCAGTTCCCTAATCAATGAGCAGTTCTTC.

This clone was seen a few times. This chain connects TRBV19 to TRBJ2-1; TRBD2 agrees at 10 bases. V dropped 5 bases and J dropped 6; count of bases not matched to a gene: 7. The CDR3 runs 15 residues. Germline CDR1 LNHDA, CDR2 SQIVND (reference sequence). The CDR3 DNA follows: TGTGCCAGTAGTTTCTCTAGCGGGAGAGTCAATGAGCAGTTCTTC. Amino acid sequence: CASSFSSGRVNEQFF.

The chain joins TRBV6-5 to TRBJ1-1; D possibly corresponds to TRBD1 (5 bases). The V and J ends lost 6 bases and 0 bases respectively, with 11 bases between them. The CDR3 length is 14 residues. The germline gives CDR1 MNHEY, CDR2 SVGAGI. The CDR3 sequence: CASRGGVMNTEAFF. The CDR3 nucleotides are TGTGCCAGCAGGGGAGGGGTCATGAACACTGAAGCTTTCTTT.

The rearrangement uses TRBV6-1 and TRBJ2-1; possible D gene TRBD2, 5 bases. Germline V gene lookup returns CDR1 MNHNS and CDR2 SASEGT. Trimming pared 5 bases from V and 7 bases from J, leaving 9 bases between. The CDR3 has 12 residues. CDR3 in amino acids: CASSRRGNEQFF. In DNA form, the CDR3 reads TGTGCCAGCAGTCGAAGAGGGAATGAGCAGTTCTTC.

J is TRBJ2-7 and V is TRBV4-3; 9 bases fit TRBD1. Germline V lookup: CDR1 LGHNA, CDR2 YSLEER. The CDR3 totals 16 residues. With V trimmed by 0 bases and J by 2 bases, 5 bases remained unmatched. The CDR3 protein is CASSQDGTGLTYEQYF. For the CDR3, the DNA is TGCGCCAGCAGCCAAGATGGGACAGGGCTTACCTACGAGCAGTACTTC.

V usage is TRBV14 and J usage is TRBJ1-2; no firm D call. The CDR3 has 15 residues. CDR1 SGHDN and CDR2 FVKESK come from the germline V gene. V dropped 0 bases and J dropped 4 bases, with 12 bases sitting between them. The CDR3 region has the DNA TGTGCCAGCAGCCAAGAATTGAACAGTATCTATGGCTACACCTTC. Its protein is CASSQELNSIYGYTF.

This clone was counted between two and nine times. The rearrangement joins TRBV14 to TRBJ1-2, with D maybe TRBD1 (5 bases). V was pared by 1 base and J by 4 bases, with 13 bases between. The CDR3 sequence is 15 residues long. Germline CDR1 SGHDN, CDR2 FVKESK. The CDR3 DNA reads as TGTGCCAGCAGCCAAGTAAGGGGAGGAGGCTATGGCTACACCTTC. Residues: CASSQVRGGGYGYTF.

V is TRBV19 and J is TRBJ1-5; 7 bases fit TRBD1. The CDR3 extends over 13 amino acids. The J segment lost 6 bases and the V segment lost 3 bases, leaving 2 bases of the junction unmatched. Looked up from germline, CDR1 is LNHDA and CDR2 is SQIVND (reference sequence). This CDR3 is CASSIRGIQPQHF. Here the CDR3 DNA reads TGTGCCAGTAGTATCAGGGGGATTCAGCCCCAGCATTTT.

The chain employs TRBV5-4 and TRBJ2-1, with D possibly TRBD2 on 5 matching bases. Germline lookup yields CDR1 SGHNT and CDR2 YYREEE (reference sequence). V was cut by 0 bases and J by 10 bases, with 11 bases left in between. There are 13 residues in the CDR3. CDR3 region: CASSLARDLEQFF. The CDR3 region has the DNA TGTGCCAGCAGCTTGGCGAGGGATCTAGAGCAGTTCTTC.